The subject of this entry is one T cell receptor (beta chain). Authors' data handling: Amplification from reference gene primers served as the basis for estimated nucleated cell counts. The data were produced by immunoSEQ multiplex PCR, yet TCRdb's version contains in-frame clones alone and is incomplete. That table is the source of V, J and clone size, and D and trimming were worked out from the DNA. The sample contains roughly 280,000 clones, less than 90% of which appear only once. This sample was taken from a study of blood T cell repertoires in COVID-19. Study-wide context: Collection of acute and convalescent COVID-19 samples took place in the United States, Italy and Spain. Sources were T cells, B-cell-depleted T cells, or PBMCs; the material itself was cDNA or gDNA.

Germline loops: CDR1 MNHEY, CDR2 SMNVEV (reference sequence). This CDR3 is 15 amino acids long. V lost 5 bases and J 1 base, leaving 14 bases between the germline ends. The V and J genes are TRBV27 and TRBJ1-1, with D possibly being TRBD1 (6 bases). This TCR derives from a man aged 30 to 39 with active or convalescent COVID-19. The sequenced sample consisted of peripheral blood. CDR3 DNA: TGTGCCAGCAGTGGGTCATGGGGGCAGAACACTGAAGCTTTCTTT. Amino acids: CASSGSWGQNTEAFF.